The 9 T cell receptor beta chains reported below all come from one sample, sequenced in a study of somatic mutations in cytotoxic T cells in rheumatoid arthritis. This table comes from immunoSEQ multiplex PCR, and its TCRdb copy is limited to in-frame clones, with some not included. The sample yields 12,000 to 15,000 clones, under 95% seen once. Sequenced: CD4+ T cells sorted from blood. The receptors shown here come from a man aged 65-85 years with rheumatoid arthritis.

The chain is built from TRBV4-1 and TRBJ1-4; 7 bases are shared with TRBD1. This CDR3 comprises 16 residues. With V trimmed by 3 bases and J by 5 bases, 9 bases remained unmatched. The germline V gene encodes CDR1 MGHRA and CDR2 YSYEKL. The CDR3 is CASSQGTGTVNEKLFF. DNA for the CDR3: TGCGCCAGCAGCCAGGGCACCGGGACAGTAAATGAAAAACTGTTTTTT.

J is TRBJ1-2 and V is TRBV6-5; 9 bases fit TRBD1. The V segment lost 3 bases and the J segment 8 bases; nucleotides outside the gene matches: 7. Germline-derived CDR1 and CDR2 are MNHEY and SVGAGI. This CDR3 is 14 amino acids long. CDR3 nucleotides: TGTGCCAGCAGTTATGGAACAGGGGGCTGGGGCTACACCTTC. Translated, it gives CASSYGTGGWGYTF.

The V gene is TRBV6-1, the J gene TRBJ1-5, with 8 bases identical to TRBD1. Germline V CDR1 and CDR2: MNHNS, SASEGT. V lost 6 bases and J lost 6; bases outside the gene matches: 7. The CDR3 is made up of 14 amino acids. The CDR3 nucleotides read TGTGCCAGCAGCGCCGACAGGGGAGGTCAGCCCCAGCATTTT. Its translation: CASSADRGGQPQHF.

This sequence joins TRBV6-5 and TRBJ2-1; 7 bases agree with TRBD1. Germline V gives CDR1 MNHEY, CDR2 SVGAGI. The CDR3 spans 15 residues. V shed 7 bases and J 8 bases; nucleotides not matched to a gene: 14. CDR3 nucleotides: TGTGCCAGCAAGGGTACCGGGACAGCTCGCGATGAGCAGTTCTTC. Translated: CASKGTGTARDEQFF.

This CDR3 reads CASSMGQPQETQYF. The CDR3 coding sequence is TGTGCCAGTAGTATGGGACAGCCTCAAGAGACCCAGTACTTC. The chain employs TRBV19 and TRBJ2-5, with 7 bases aligning to TRBD1. The germline gives CDR1 LNHDA, CDR2 SQIVND (reference sequence). This CDR3 spans 14 amino acids. The V and J ends lost 3 bases and 2 bases, in that order; junction bases with no gene match: 3.

This chain links TRBV5-1 with TRBJ2-3; 10 bases agree with TRBD1. The CDR3 runs 16 residues. V shed 4 bases and J 1 base; nucleotides not matched to a gene: 6. CDR1 is SGHRS and CDR2 is YFSETQ in the germline V gene. CDR3 region: CASSETGTGGTDTQYF. The CDR3 coding sequence is TGCGCCAGCAGCGAAACCGGGACAGGGGGCACAGATACGCAGTATTTT.

The rearrangement joins TRBV27 to TRBJ2-5, with a possible D match to TRBD1 (6 bases). CDR3 length: 15 amino acids. Germline V gene sequence: CDR1 MNHEY, CDR2 SMNVEV (reference sequence). V lost 6 bases and J 4 bases, leaving 18 bases between the germline ends. CDR3 amino acids: CASRPNTGSGETQYF. CDR3 bases: TGTGCCAGCAGACCAAATACAGGGAGTGGAGAGACCCAGTACTTC.

This chain connects TRBV5-1 to TRBJ1-1; the D gene is possibly TRBD1 (6 bases). The CDR3 sequence is 15 residues long. V gave up 1 base and J gave up 5 bases, with 15 bases separating them. Germline CDR1 is SGHRS and CDR2 is YFSETQ. The CDR3 DNA is TGCGCCAGCAGCTTGAAACAGGGTATGGGGACTGAAGCTTTCTTT. It is translated as CASSLKQGMGTEAFF.

The V and J genes are TRBV7-2 and TRBJ2-5; 16 bases are a match to TRBD2. The CDR3 covers 18 residues. The germline CDR1 and CDR2 sequences are SGHTA and FQGNSA. V dropped 0 bases and J dropped 4; count of bases not matched to a gene: 5. The CDR3 is CASSLAGTSGGAPETQYF. The CDR3 DNA follows: TGTGCCAGCAGCTTAGCGGGGACTAGCGGGGGGGCCCCAGAGACCCAGTACTTC.